The 26 T cell receptor beta chains presented below share a single source sample, sequenced in a study of OX40 agonist ivuxolimab in advanced cancers. Method: immunoSEQ multiplex PCR; TCRdb's copy keeps in-frame clones and lacks some. The top ten hold more than 9.5% of the sample, which has about 55,000 clones, 75% to 90% seen once. This material consisted of CD4+ or CD8+ T cells sorted from blood, taken in a trial of the OX40 agonist ivuxolimab. The receptors derive from an adult with an advanced solid tumor such as melanoma, head and neck, liver or kidney cancer.

In its sample, this clone was seen once. The V gene is TRBV7-2, the J gene TRBJ1-5; D gene unclear. Germline V lookup: CDR1 SGHTA, CDR2 FQGNSA. Trimming pared 5 bases from V and 0 bases from J, leaving 14 bases between. The CDR3 runs 16 residues. In DNA, the CDR3 is TGTGCCAGCAGCCCTCGGGGAGGCTATAGCAATCAGCCCCAGCATTTT. It codes for CASSPRGGYSNQPQHF.

A note on this clone: Other DNA sequences of this sample code for an identical CDR3. This sequence joins TRBV27 and TRBJ1-6; unclear D gene. V lost 6 bases to trimming and J lost 4 bases, with 13 bases between them. The germline V gene encodes CDR1 MNHEY and CDR2 SMNVEV (reference sequence). This CDR3 has 15 residues. The CDR3 reads CASSSLKRYNSPLHF. Written as DNA, the CDR3 is TGTGCCAGCAGCTCGTTAAAACGATATAATTCACCCCTCCACTTT.

V usage is TRBV19 and J usage is TRBJ2-3; D remains unclear. This CDR3 has 14 amino acids. The germline V and J ends were trimmed by 4 bases and 4 bases, with 12 bases remaining between them. Germline loops: CDR1 LNHDA, CDR2 SQIVND (reference sequence). CDR3: CASSNPQIADTQYF. The CDR3 nucleotides are TGTGCCAGTAGTAACCCCCAGATCGCAGATACGCAGTATTTT.

Within the sample, this clone is medium-sized. The genes are TRBV9 and TRBJ1-1; TRBD1 is a possible D gene (5 bases). Trimming pared 2 bases from V and 2 bases from J, leaving 10 bases between. Per the germline V gene, CDR1 is SGDLS and CDR2 is YYNGEE. The CDR3 sequence is 14 residues long. The CDR3 sequence: CASSVDSGNTEAFF. CDR3 nucleotides: TGTGCCAGCAGCGTTGACAGTGGAAACACTGAAGCTTTCTTT.

The V call is TRBV2, the J call TRBJ2-7; perhaps D is TRBD1 or TRBD2 (5 bases each). V was trimmed by 9 bases and J by 5 bases, leaving 17 bases between them. The length of the CDR3 is 13 residues. Germline CDR1 reads SNHLY; CDR2 reads FYNNEI. CDR3 protein: CARSPQGADEQYF. CDR3 nucleotide sequence: TGTGCCAGGAGCCCCCAGGGAGCGGACGAGCAGTACTTC.

This chain uses TRBV6-5 with TRBJ1-2; 8 positions match TRBD1. The J segment lost 6 bases and the V segment lost 10 bases, leaving 7 bases of the junction unmatched. The CDR3 covers 12 residues. The germline gives CDR1 MNHEY, CDR2 SVGAGI. Here the CDR3 DNA reads TGTGCCACCAGGGGGCAGCAGGATGGCTACACCTTC. This encodes CATRGQQDGYTF.

This clone was found once. The junction shows a germline mismatch at one end, possibly a read error. This sequence joins TRBV4-2 and TRBJ1-2; D remains ambiguous. CDR1 is LGHNA, CDR2 YNFKEQ, per germline. CDR3 length equals 16 residues. The CDR3 nucleotides read TGTGCCAGCAGCGAAGATTTCAAAGGAAAGACCTATGGCTACACCTTC. Amino acid sequence: CASSEDFKGKTYGYTF.

The V call is TRBV27, the J call TRBJ2-6, with a tentative D call TRBD2 (5 bases). The CDR3 is 15 residues long. The V and J ends lost 7 bases and 0 bases respectively, with 10 bases between them. CDR1 and CDR2 from the germline V gene are MNHEY and SMNVEV (reference sequence). The CDR3 nucleotides read TGTGCCAGCACCCTAGGGAGCTCTGGGGCCAACGTCCTGACTTTC. Its translation: CASTLGSSGANVLTF.

J is TRBJ1-2 and V is TRBV29-1, with TRBD1 identical over 8 bases. The CDR3 spans 15 residues. The V gene end was trimmed by 5 bases and the J gene end by 7 bases; junction bases not matched to a gene: 15. CDR1 SQVTM and CDR2 ANQGSEA come from the germline V gene. CDR3 loop: CSVRTGGQGWSGYTF. Here the CDR3 DNA reads TGCAGCGTTCGAACAGGGGGACAAGGGTGGAGTGGCTACACCTTC. Variable domain in full (rest from reference TRBV29-1 and TRBJ1-2): SAVISQKPSRDICQRGTSLTIQCQVDSQVTMMFWYRQQPGQSLTLIATANQGSEATYESGFVIDKFPISRPNLTFSTLTVSNMSPEDSSIYLCSVRTGGQGWSGYTFGSGTRLTVV.

This clone was counted only a few times. This chain joins TRBV6-5 and TRBJ1-1; D uncertain. Trimming took off 8 bases at V and 4 bases at J, with 8 bases between the two ends. CDR1 is MNHEY, CDR2 SVGAGI, per germline. This CDR3 region has 11 residues. CDR3 bases: TGTGCCAGCCTAAGTGGCACTGAAGCTTTCTTT. Amino acid sequence: CASLSGTEAFF.

The rearrangement uses TRBV7-8 and TRBJ1-1, with D unclear. The CDR3 runs to 14 residues. Looked up from germline, CDR1 is SGHVS and CDR2 is FQNEAQ. The germline V and J ends were trimmed by 5 bases and 5 bases, with 15 bases remaining between them. CDR3 protein: CASSNRAYGTEAFF. DNA of the CDR3: TGTGCCAGCAGCAACCGGGCGTATGGGACTGAAGCTTTCTTT.

The chain carries TRBV5-1 and TRBJ2-7; perhaps D is TRBD1 or TRBD2 (5 bases each). The V end was cut by 6 bases, the J end by 7 bases, with 20 bases between. The germline V gene has CDR1 SGHRS and CDR2 YFSETQ. CDR3 length: 14 amino acids. CDR3 in DNA: TGCGCCAGCACCCAGACGGTGGGGGTGAGGGAGCAGTACTTC. This translates into CASTQTVGVREQYF.

The chain carries TRBV9 and TRBJ2-7, with TRBD1 matching 9 bases. The CDR3 length is 15 residues. Per the germline V gene, CDR1 is SGDLS and CDR2 is YYNGEE. The J segment lost 2 bases and the V segment lost 3 bases, leaving 6 bases of the junction unmatched. CDR3 in DNA: TGTGCCAGCAGCGCTAGGACAGGGGTCCCCTACGAGCAGTACTTC. It yields the protein CASSARTGVPYEQYF.

V and J are TRBV5-5 and TRBJ2-5; perhaps TRBD1 as D (5 bases). With 0 bases removed from V and 5 bases from J, the gap between germline ends came to 11 bases. Germline assignment: CDR1 SGHKS and CDR2 YYEKEE (reference sequence). This CDR3 comprises 14 residues. The CDR3 DNA reads TGTGCCAGCAGCTTGGGGCAGGGAAAGGAGACCCAGTACTTC. It specifies CASSLGQGKETQYF.

V is TRBV5-5 and J is TRBJ2-1; D call uncertain. Per germline, CDR1 SGHKS and CDR2 YYEKEE (reference sequence). The CDR3 sequence is 13 residues long. V was clipped by 0 bases and J by 8 bases, with 9 bases between them. CDR3 in DNA: TGTGCCAGCAGCTTGGGACTGATCGATGAGCAGTTCTTC. Translated: CASSLGLIDEQFF.

The chain links TRBV10-3 to TRBJ1-1; D is possibly TRBD1 (6 bases). CDR3 size: 16 residues. CDR1 and CDR2 from the germline V gene are ENHRY and SYGVKD. V lost 1 base, J lost 0 bases, and 12 bases lay in between. The CDR3 protein is CAISELKGGMNTEAFF. The DNA for the CDR3 is TGTGCCATCAGTGAGTTGAAGGGGGGGATGAACACTGAAGCTTTCTTT.

V gene TRBV7-9 combines with J gene TRBJ2-7; D is unresolved. Trimming shortened V by 8 bases and J by 7 bases, and 18 bases separated the two germline ends. The CDR3 totals 13 residues. In germline, CDR1 is SEHNR, CDR2 FQNEAQ (reference sequence). CDR3 in DNA: TGTGCCAGCTTAGGAGAAGGTCCCCTTGAGCAGTACTTC. Encoded protein: CASLGEGPLEQYF.

The chain is built from TRBV19 and TRBJ2-7; possibly TRBD1 or TRBD2 for D (5 bases each). V lost 8 bases, J lost 3 bases, and 5 bases lay in between. This CDR3 has 10 residues. The germline gives CDR1 LNHDA, CDR2 SQIVND (reference sequence). The CDR3 nucleotides are TGTGCCAGTGGGGGCTACGAGCAGTACTTC. Amino acid sequence: CASGGYEQYF.

The chain links TRBV7-3 to TRBJ2-2; TRBD1 matches 8 bases. The CDR3 length is 16 residues. After removal of 0 bases from V and 1 base from J, the junction contained 1 base not matched to a gene. In germline, CDR1 is SGHTA, CDR2 FQGTGA. The CDR3 loop is CASSLTDRENTGELFF. The CDR3 DNA reads TGTGCCAGCAGCTTAACGGACAGGGAGAACACCGGGGAGCTGTTTTTT.

V and J are TRBV6-5 and TRBJ1-1; no clear D gene. This CDR3 is built from 8 residues. CDR1 is MNHEY, CDR2 SVGAGI, per germline. V lost 5 bases and J lost 11, with 3 bases in between. This chain's CDR3 is CASSDAFF. CDR3 sequence (DNA): TGTGCCAGCAGTGATGCTTTCTTT.

The chain joins TRBV19 to TRBJ1-1, with D unresolved. Trimming stripped 3 bases from V and 4 bases from J, with 18 bases between. Germline CDR1 LNHDA, CDR2 SQIVND (reference sequence). The CDR3 consists of 16 residues. CDR3 residues: CASSMVGAGGITEAFF. DNA for the CDR3: TGTGCCAGTAGTATGGTCGGAGCCGGAGGGATCACTGAAGCTTTCTTT.

The chain couples TRBV27 to TRBJ2-5; no firm D call. The J call may be wrong; the DNA end is better matched by TRBJ2-7. The CDR3 consists of 13 residues. In germline, CDR1 is MNHEY, CDR2 SMNVEV (reference sequence). The CDR3 DNA sequence: TGTGCCAGCAGTTTGGGTGACTCCTACGAGCAGTACTTC. Translating it yields CASSLGDSYEQYF.

This clone was seen just once. The chain carries TRBV2 and TRBJ2-2; 9 bases fit TRBD1. The trim removed 9 bases at V and 5 bases at J, leaving 4 bases unmatched. In germline, CDR1 is SNHLY, CDR2 FYNNEI. The CDR3 is 13 residues long. CDR3 nucleotides: TGTGCCAGTCGGGACAGGGAGACCGGGGAGCTGTTTTTT. It encodes CASRDRETGELFF.

V is TRBV7-8 and J is TRBJ1-1; a possible D gene is TRBD1 (5 bases). CDR1 SGHVS and CDR2 FQNEAQ come from the germline V gene. CDR3 length equals 12 residues. Deletions cut 4 bases from V and 5 bases from J, with 8 bases between. The CDR3 loop is CASSWGGTEAFF. CDR3 DNA: TGTGCCAGCAGCTGGGGGGGAACTGAAGCTTTCTTT.

V usage is TRBV10-3 and J usage is TRBJ2-2; D may be TRBD1 (6 bases). Per germline, CDR1 ENHRY and CDR2 SYGVKD. Trimming shortened V by 0 bases and J by 4 bases, and 15 bases separated the two germline ends. The CDR3 has 17 residues. CDR3 in DNA: TGTGCCATCAGTGAGTCACCTGGTCAGGGGACCACCGGGGAGCTGTTTTTT. Translating gives CAISESPGQGTTGELFF.

The J gene is TRBJ2-7, the V gene TRBV7-2; no clear D. The CDR3 has 15 residues. V gave up 3 bases and J gave up 4 bases, with 16 bases separating them. Germline values: CDR1 SGHTA, CDR2 FQGNSA. The CDR3 is CASSFFRRGGYEQYF. As DNA, the CDR3 is TGTGCCAGCAGCTTCTTCCGACGAGGCGGATACGAGCAGTACTTC.